This T cell receptor (beta chain) was sequenced during a study of shared clonotypes between healthy human individuals. Execution of the assay was at deep level. Investigators spread the genomic DNA of each subset evenly over several immunoSEQ plates. Repertoires were generated with immunoSEQ multiplex PCR, while TCRdb's copy carries only in-frame clones and drops some. This table holds a few million clones, around 92% found once. Looked up from germline, CDR1 is KGHSH and CDR2 is LQKENI. The CDR3 is 13 residues long. V dropped 2 bases and J dropped 7 bases, with 12 bases sitting between them. The chain recombines TRBV18 with TRBJ2-7; D is perhaps TRBD2 (5 bases). Sequenced sample: naive CD4+ T cells from PBMCs. Subset specified: CD45RA+ positively selected. The receptor's source is a man aged 18 to 29 in good health. Some clones in this sample may be carry-over from other donors' samples. CDR3 coding DNA: TGTGCCAGCTCACCAGGACTGCCGGAGGAGCAGTACTTC. Its translation: CASSPGLPEEQYF. Full variable domain (rest looked up from reference TRBV18 and TRBJ2-7): NAGVMQNPRHLVRRRGQEARLRCSPMKGHSHVYWYRQLPEEGLKFMVYLQKENIIDESGMPKERFSAEFPKEGPSILRIQQVVRGDSAAYFCASSPGLPEEQYFGPGTRLTVT.